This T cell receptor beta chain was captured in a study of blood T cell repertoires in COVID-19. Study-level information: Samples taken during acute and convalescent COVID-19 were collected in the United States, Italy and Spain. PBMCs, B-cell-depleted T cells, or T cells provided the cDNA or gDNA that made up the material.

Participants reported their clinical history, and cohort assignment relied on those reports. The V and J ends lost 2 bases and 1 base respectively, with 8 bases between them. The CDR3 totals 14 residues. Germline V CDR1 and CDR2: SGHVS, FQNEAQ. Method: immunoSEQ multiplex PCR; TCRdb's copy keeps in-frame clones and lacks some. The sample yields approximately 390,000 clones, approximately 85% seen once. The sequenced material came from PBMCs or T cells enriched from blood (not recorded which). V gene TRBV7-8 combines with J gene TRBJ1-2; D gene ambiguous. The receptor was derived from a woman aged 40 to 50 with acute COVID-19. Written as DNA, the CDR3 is TGTGCCAGCAGCTTACCCTCGTTTAACTATGGCTACACCTTC. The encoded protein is CASSLPSFNYGYTF. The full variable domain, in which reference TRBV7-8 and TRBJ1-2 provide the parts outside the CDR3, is GAGVSQSPRYKVAKRGQDVALRCDPISGHVSLFWYQQALGQGPEFLTYFQNEAQLDKSGLPSDRFFAERPEGSVSTLKIQRTQQEDSAVYLCASSLPSFNYGYTFGSGTRLTVV.